This is a list of T cell receptor beta chains from one sample in a study of neurological immune-mediated disorders. TCRdb reanalysed the 5' RACE reads using MiXCR and keeps one entry per CDR3 protein. This table holds under 80,000 distinct CDR3 sequences, around 4.7% found once. The sample taken for sequencing was PBMCs. These receptors were taken from a woman between 45 and 60 years old with multiple sclerosis. Both conserved end residues are part of each CDR3. Fields, in order: clone size, CDR3 length, V gene, J gene, D gene, CDR3 protein, CDR3 DNA. The D gene is left open where the match is weak. Size is stated for part of the rows, as once, few or many counts, or as a class when the clone is expanded.

clone_size: many
cdr3_length: 15
v_call: TRBV5-1
j_call: TRBJ2-2
d_call: NA
cdr3_aa: CASSPRDTGTGELFF
cdr3_nt: TGCGCCAGCAGCCCCAGAGATACGGGCACCGGGGAGCTGTTTTTT

clone_size: NA
cdr3_length: 17
v_call: TRBV7-8
j_call: TRBJ1-2
d_call: NA
cdr3_aa: CASSLSWGAVSTYGYTF
cdr3_nt: TGTGCCAGCAGCTTATCGTGGGGGGCTGTGTCTACTTATGGCTACACCTTC

clone_size: many
cdr3_length: 14
v_call: TRBV12-3/TRBV12-4
j_call: TRBJ1-5
d_call: NA
cdr3_aa: CASSGDGEYQPQHF
cdr3_nt: TGTGCCAGCAGTGGAGACGGTGAATATCAGCCCCAGCATTTT

clone_size: many
cdr3_length: 14
v_call: TRBV10-3
j_call: TRBJ2-3
d_call: TRBD1
cdr3_aa: CAINRGESTDTQYF
cdr3_nt: TGTGCCATCAACAGGGGCGAGAGCACAGATACGCAGTATTTT

clone_size: many
cdr3_length: 16
v_call: TRBV7-6
j_call: TRBJ2-7
d_call: TRBD1
cdr3_aa: CASSLGDRVSSYEQYF
cdr3_nt: TGTGCCAGCAGCTTAGGAGACAGGGTAAGCTCCTACGAGCAGTACTTC

clone_size: NA
cdr3_length: 12
v_call: TRBV3-1
j_call: TRBJ2-5
d_call: NA
cdr3_aa: CASSRRKETQYF
cdr3_nt: TGTGCCAGCAGCCGACGGAAAGAGACCCAGTACTTC

clone_size: many
cdr3_length: 14
v_call: TRBV28
j_call: TRBJ1-1
d_call: NA
cdr3_aa: CASSLGQGSTEAFF
cdr3_nt: TGTGCCAGCAGTTTAGGGCAGGGGAGCACTGAAGCTTTCTTT

clone_size: few
cdr3_length: 14
v_call: TRBV4-1
j_call: TRBJ1-5
d_call: NA
cdr3_aa: CASSQNTAGQPQNF
cdr3_nt: TGCGCCAGCAGCCAAAATACCGCGGGGCAGCCCCAGAATTTT

clone_size: NA
cdr3_length: 12
v_call: TRBV20-1
j_call: TRBJ1-3
d_call: NA
cdr3_aa: CSARESGNTIYF
cdr3_nt: TGCAGTGCCCGTGAATCTGGAAACACCATATATTTT

clone_size: NA
cdr3_length: 16
v_call: TRBV20-1
j_call: TRBJ1-6
d_call: TRBD1
cdr3_aa: CSAREPQGQGSSPLHF
cdr3_nt: TGCAGTGCTAGAGAACCCCAGGGACAGGGGAGTTCACCCCTCCACTTT

clone_size: many
cdr3_length: 14
v_call: TRBV5-1
j_call: TRBJ2-5
d_call: TRBD1
cdr3_aa: CASSLQGAQETQYF
cdr3_nt: TGCGCCAGCAGCCTACAGGGGGCCCAAGAGACCCAGTACTTC

clone_size: many
cdr3_length: 15
v_call: TRBV5-1
j_call: TRBJ2-3
d_call: TRBD2
cdr3_aa: CASSHSGASTDTQYF
cdr3_nt: TGCGCCAGCAGCCATAGCGGGGCTAGCACAGATACGCAGTATTTT

clone_size: NA
cdr3_length: 13
v_call: TRBV9
j_call: TRBJ2-5
d_call: NA
cdr3_aa: CASSVGAKETQYF
cdr3_nt: TGTGCCAGCAGCGTAGGGGCTAAAGAGACCCAGTACTTC

clone_size: many
cdr3_length: 13
v_call: TRBV7-6
j_call: TRBJ2-4
d_call: NA
cdr3_aa: CASSSQEWDIQYF
cdr3_nt: TGTGCCAGCAGCTCCCAGGAATGGGACATTCAGTACTTC

clone_size: many
cdr3_length: 14
v_call: TRBV5-1
j_call: TRBJ1-5
d_call: NA
cdr3_aa: CASSLGQGGEPQHF
cdr3_nt: TGCGCCAGCAGCTTGGGGCAGGGCGGGGAGCCCCAGCATTTT

clone_size: many
cdr3_length: 17
v_call: TRBV7-9
j_call: TRBJ1-2
d_call: TRBD1
cdr3_aa: CASSPRWTGTVDYGYTF
cdr3_nt: TGTGCCAGCAGCCCCCGATGGACAGGGACGGTGGACTATGGCTACACCTTC

clone_size: NA
cdr3_length: 14
v_call: TRBV7-7
j_call: TRBJ2-3
d_call: TRBD2
cdr3_aa: CASSVTSGTDTQYF
cdr3_nt: TGTGCTAGCAGCGTAACTAGCGGTACAGATACGCAGTATTTT

clone_size: many
cdr3_length: 14
v_call: TRBV9
j_call: TRBJ1-2
d_call: NA
cdr3_aa: CASSTRDLSYGYTF
cdr3_nt: TGTGCCAGCAGCACTCGGGACTTAAGCTATGGCTACACCTTC

clone_size: many
cdr3_length: 13
v_call: TRBV7-6
j_call: TRBJ2-2
d_call: NA
cdr3_aa: CASSQGLAGELFF
cdr3_nt: TGTGCCAGCAGCCAGGGACTGGCCGGGGAGCTGTTTTTT

clone_size: NA
cdr3_length: 15
v_call: TRBV6-1
j_call: TRBJ1-2
d_call: TRBD1
cdr3_aa: CASGTGVEPNYGYTF
cdr3_nt: TGTGCCAGCGGAACAGGGGTAGAACCTAACTATGGCTACACCTTC

clone_size: many
cdr3_length: 14
v_call: TRBV20-1
j_call: TRBJ2-6
d_call: NA
cdr3_aa: CSAREASGANVLTF
cdr3_nt: TGCAGTGCTAGAGAGGCCTCTGGGGCCAACGTCCTGACTTTC

clone_size: few
cdr3_length: 12
v_call: TRBV7-9
j_call: TRBJ2-1
d_call: NA
cdr3_aa: CASSAQLVEQFF
cdr3_nt: TGTGCCAGCAGCGCGCAACTTGTTGAGCAGTTCTTC

clone_size: many
cdr3_length: 12
v_call: TRBV12-3/TRBV12-4
j_call: TRBJ2-1
d_call: NA
cdr3_aa: CASSFTGHEQFF
cdr3_nt: TGTGCCAGCAGTTTTACAGGGCACGAGCAGTTCTTC

clone_size: many
cdr3_length: 13
v_call: TRBV10-3
j_call: TRBJ2-3
d_call: NA
cdr3_aa: CATTFPLGNTQYF
cdr3_nt: TGTGCCACGACCTTCCCCCTCGGAAATACGCAGTATTTT

clone_size: few
cdr3_length: 15
v_call: TRBV4-3
j_call: TRBJ2-1
d_call: TRBD2
cdr3_aa: CASSQDSGTYNEQFF
cdr3_nt: TGCGCCAGCAGCCAAGATAGCGGGACATACAATGAGCAGTTCTTC

clone_size: few
cdr3_length: 13
v_call: TRBV6-5
j_call: TRBJ1-5
d_call: NA
cdr3_aa: CASSEGVKQPQHF
cdr3_nt: TGTGCCAGCAGTGAGGGGGTAAAGCAGCCCCAGCATTTT

clone_size: many
cdr3_length: 15
v_call: TRBV20-1
j_call: TRBJ2-5
d_call: TRBD2
cdr3_aa: CSARATLAGQETQYF
cdr3_nt: TGCAGTGCTAGAGCGACACTAGCGGGGCAAGAGACCCAGTACTTC

clone_size: many
cdr3_length: 14
v_call: TRBV27
j_call: TRBJ1-1
d_call: NA
cdr3_aa: CASSLARGNTEAFF
cdr3_nt: TGTGCCAGCAGCTTAGCGCGTGGGAACACTGAAGCTTTCTTT

clone_size: many
cdr3_length: 15
v_call: TRBV5-6
j_call: TRBJ1-2
d_call: NA
cdr3_aa: CASSFNRIGVYGYTF
cdr3_nt: TGTGCCAGCAGCTTTAACAGGATAGGAGTATATGGCTACACCTTC

clone_size: few
cdr3_length: 15
v_call: TRBV25-1
j_call: TRBJ2-5
d_call: TRBD1
cdr3_aa: CASSERDRERETQYF
cdr3_nt: TGTGCCAGCAGTGAAAGGGACAGGGAGCGAGAGACCCAGTACTTC

clone_size: many
cdr3_length: 13
v_call: TRBV5-1
j_call: TRBJ1-3
d_call: NA
cdr3_aa: CASRSGPGNTIYF
cdr3_nt: TGCGCCAGCAGGTCGGGACCGGGAAACACCATATATTTT

clone_size: many
cdr3_length: 15
v_call: TRBV7-3
j_call: TRBJ2-5
d_call: TRBD2
cdr3_aa: CASSLMGGPQETQYF
cdr3_nt: TGTGCCAGCAGCCTAATGGGAGGGCCCCAAGAGACCCAGTACTTC

clone_size: many
cdr3_length: 12
v_call: TRBV27
j_call: TRBJ1-1
d_call: NA
cdr3_aa: CASSPATRGAFF
cdr3_nt: TGTGCCAGCAGCCCCGCGACGCGTGGAGCTTTCTTT

clone_size: many
cdr3_length: 12
v_call: TRBV5-1
j_call: TRBJ1-2
d_call: NA
cdr3_aa: CASSLGSYGYTF
cdr3_nt: TGCGCCAGCAGCTTGGGCAGCTATGGCTACACCTTC

clone_size: NA
cdr3_length: 14
v_call: TRBV10-3
j_call: TRBJ2-5
d_call: NA
cdr3_aa: CAISEQSREETQYF
cdr3_nt: TGTGCCATCAGTGAGCAATCTAGGGAAGAGACCCAGTACTTC

clone_size: many
cdr3_length: 11
v_call: TRBV19
j_call: TRBJ2-2
d_call: NA
cdr3_aa: CASSHTGELFF
cdr3_nt: TGTGCCAGTAGTCATACCGGGGAGCTGTTTTTT

clone_size: many
cdr3_length: 17
v_call: TRBV12-3/TRBV12-4
j_call: TRBJ2-3
d_call: TRBD2
cdr3_aa: CASSLMVLAGLTDTQYF
cdr3_nt: TGTGCCAGCAGTTTAATGGTCCTAGCGGGACTCACAGATACGCAGTATTTT

clone_size: many
cdr3_length: 15
v_call: TRBV11-2
j_call: TRBJ2-5
d_call: TRBD2
cdr3_aa: CASSLVLAGLETQYF
cdr3_nt: TGTGCCAGCAGCTTAGTATTAGCGGGGTTAGAGACCCAGTACTTC

clone_size: many
cdr3_length: 14
v_call: TRBV12-3/TRBV12-4
j_call: TRBJ1-2
d_call: NA
cdr3_aa: CASSFSGTVYGYTF
cdr3_nt: TGTGCCAGCAGTTTCAGCGGGACGGTATATGGCTACACCTTC

clone_size: many
cdr3_length: 13
v_call: TRBV25-1
j_call: TRBJ2-7
d_call: NA
cdr3_aa: CASSGTDSYEQYF
cdr3_nt: TGTGCCAGCAGTGGGACAGATTCCTACGAGCAGTACTTC

clone_size: few
cdr3_length: 17
v_call: TRBV20-1
j_call: TRBJ1-1
d_call: TRBD1
cdr3_aa: CSARQYRGDDMNTEAFF
cdr3_nt: TGCAGTGCTAGACAGTACAGGGGTGACGACATGAACACTGAAGCTTTCTTT

clone_size: many
cdr3_length: 13
v_call: TRBV7-9
j_call: TRBJ2-5
d_call: NA
cdr3_aa: CASSHDGVETQYF
cdr3_nt: TGTGCCAGCAGCCACGACGGGGTCGAGACCCAGTACTTC

clone_size: many
cdr3_length: 13
v_call: TRBV5-1
j_call: TRBJ2-4
d_call: NA
cdr3_aa: CASSLQGSDIQYF
cdr3_nt: TGCGCCAGCAGCTTGCAGGGTTCAGATATTCAGTACTTC

clone_size: many
cdr3_length: 16
v_call: TRBV11-3
j_call: TRBJ2-3
d_call: NA
cdr3_aa: CASSQRVPLEPLEQYF
cdr3_nt: TGTGCCAGCAGCCAAAGGGTCCCCTTAGAGCCTTTAGAGCAGTATTTT

clone_size: many
cdr3_length: 15
v_call: TRBV12-3/TRBV12-4
j_call: TRBJ1-3
d_call: NA
cdr3_aa: CASVPSWGSGNTIYF
cdr3_nt: TGTGCCAGCGTTCCTTCCTGGGGGAGTGGAAACACCATATATTTT

clone_size: many
cdr3_length: 15
v_call: TRBV6-2/TRBV6-3
j_call: TRBJ2-7
d_call: NA
cdr3_aa: CASSYALDRAYEQYF
cdr3_nt: TGTGCCAGCAGTTACGCCCTGGACAGAGCCTACGAGCAGTACTTC

clone_size: many
cdr3_length: 14
v_call: TRBV7-9
j_call: TRBJ2-2
d_call: NA
cdr3_aa: CASSPAAYTGELFF
cdr3_nt: TGTGCCAGCAGCCCCGCGGCTTACACCGGGGAGCTGTTTTTT

clone_size: many
cdr3_length: 15
v_call: TRBV7-6
j_call: TRBJ1-1
d_call: TRBD1
cdr3_aa: CASSPPTGLNTEAFF
cdr3_nt: TGTGCCAGCAGCCCCCCGACAGGGTTGAACACTGAAGCTTTCTTT

clone_size: NA
cdr3_length: 13
v_call: TRBV6-5
j_call: TRBJ1-5
d_call: NA
cdr3_aa: CASSYSNNQPQNF
cdr3_nt: TGTGCCAGCAGTTATAGCAACAATCAGCCCCAGAATTTT

clone_size: many
cdr3_length: 13
v_call: TRBV5-1
j_call: TRBJ2-3
d_call: NA
cdr3_aa: CASSAENTDTQYF
cdr3_nt: TGCGCCAGCAGCGCCGAAAACACAGATACGCAGTATTTT

clone_size: many
cdr3_length: 11
v_call: TRBV20-1
j_call: TRBJ2-5
d_call: TRBD2
cdr3_aa: CSVGGEGTQYF
cdr3_nt: TGCAGTGTCGGGGGGGAGGGGACCCAGTACTTC

clone_size: many
cdr3_length: 12
v_call: TRBV29-1
j_call: TRBJ1-2
d_call: TRBD1
cdr3_aa: CSVGTGSYGYTF
cdr3_nt: TGCAGCGTTGGGACAGGGAGTTATGGCTACACCTTC

clone_size: many
cdr3_length: 11
v_call: TRBV20-1
j_call: TRBJ1-2
d_call: NA
cdr3_aa: CSAREGRGYTF
cdr3_nt: TGCAGTGCTAGAGAGGGACGGGGCTACACCTTC